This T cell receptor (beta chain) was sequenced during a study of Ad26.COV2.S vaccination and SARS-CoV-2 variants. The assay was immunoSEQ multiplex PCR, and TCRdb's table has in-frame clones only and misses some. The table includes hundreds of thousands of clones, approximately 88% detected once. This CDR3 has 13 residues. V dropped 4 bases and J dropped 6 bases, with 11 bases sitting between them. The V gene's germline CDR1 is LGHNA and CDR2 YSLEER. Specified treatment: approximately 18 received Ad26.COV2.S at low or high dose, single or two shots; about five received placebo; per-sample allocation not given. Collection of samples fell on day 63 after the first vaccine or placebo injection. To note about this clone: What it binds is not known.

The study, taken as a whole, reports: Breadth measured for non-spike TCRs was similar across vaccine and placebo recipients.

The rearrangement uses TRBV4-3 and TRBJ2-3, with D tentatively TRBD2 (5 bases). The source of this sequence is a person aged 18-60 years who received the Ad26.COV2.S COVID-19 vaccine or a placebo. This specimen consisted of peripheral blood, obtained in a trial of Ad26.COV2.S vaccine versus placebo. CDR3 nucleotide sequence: TGCGCCAGCAGCCGCCCAGGCGGGGATACGCAGTATTTT. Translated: CASSRPGGDTQYF.